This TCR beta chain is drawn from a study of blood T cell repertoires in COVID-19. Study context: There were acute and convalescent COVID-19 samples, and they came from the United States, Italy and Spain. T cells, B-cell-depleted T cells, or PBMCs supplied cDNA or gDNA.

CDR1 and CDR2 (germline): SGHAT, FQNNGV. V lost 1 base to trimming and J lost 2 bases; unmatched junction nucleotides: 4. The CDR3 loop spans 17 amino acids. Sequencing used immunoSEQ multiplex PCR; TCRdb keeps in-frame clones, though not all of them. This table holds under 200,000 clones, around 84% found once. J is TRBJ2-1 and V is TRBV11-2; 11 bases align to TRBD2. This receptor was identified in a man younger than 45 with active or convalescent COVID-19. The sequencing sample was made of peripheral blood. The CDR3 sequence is CASSLGTSGSTYNEQFF. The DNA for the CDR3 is TGTGCCAGCAGCTTAGGGACTAGCGGGTCCACCTACAATGAGCAGTTCTTC.